This TCR beta chain was recorded in a study of T-cell memory formation after mild COVID-19. This clonotype came up a few times. MiXCR, run by TCRdb on the 5' RACE reads, gives a single entry per CDR3 protein. The sample holds about 62,000 distinct CDR3 sequences, roughly 10% seen once. In germline, CDR1 is SGHNT, CDR2 YYREEE (reference sequence). The CDR3 loop spans 12 amino acids. V shed 3 bases and J shed 4 bases, with 5 bases lying between them. The V call is TRBV5-4, the J call TRBJ1-3; no clear D gene. What was sequenced was PBMCs or a T cell subset sorted from them (not recorded which). This clonotype originated in a man aged 18 to 30 who had mild COVID-19 (a few samples of this study predate the infection). Cell type and time point are not known. The CDR3, as DNA: TGTGCCAGCAGCTCCGGGGGAAACACCATATATTTT. Translating it yields CASSSGGNTIYF.